Listed below are T cell receptor beta chains from one sample, sequenced in a study of cytomegalovirus exposure and HLA in healthy donors. Generated by immunoSEQ multiplex PCR, the TCRdb table keeps only in-frame clones and is missing some. In the table there are roughly 130,000 clones, around 77% of which are singletons. Specimen: PBMCs. All receptors derive from a young man in good health and CMV-seronegative. CDR3s include the opening cysteine and the closing phenylalanine or tryptophan. A D gene is named only where the DNA matches it firmly. Not all rows give a size; the values are once, few, many and, for expanded clones, a class.

d_gene	v_gene	j_gene	abundance	CDR3aa	CDR3nt
NA	TRBV28	TRBJ1-1	NA	CASSLGRWTEAFF	TGTGCCAGCAGTCTGGGGCGTTGGACTGAAGCTTTCTTT
NA	TRBV30	TRBJ1-2	NA	CAWRVGGVYGYTF	TGTGCCTGGAGAGTAGGGGGGGTCTATGGCTACACCTTC
NA	TRBV25-1	TRBJ2-2	NA	CASSEGAISTGELFF	TGTGCCAGCAGTGAGGGGGCGATAAGCACCGGGGAGCTGTTTTTT
TRBD1	TRBV6-5	TRBJ2-2	NA	CASKFRGRLSGELFF	TGTGCCAGCAAATTCAGGGGGCGGTTATCCGGGGAGCTGTTTTTT
NA	TRBV2	TRBJ1-5	NA	CASSDSSGVGQPQHF	TGTGCCAGCAGTGATTCCTCAGGGGTCGGTCAGCCCCAGCATTTT
NA	TRBV18	TRBJ2-7	NA	CASSPRGHIAATYEQYF	TGTGCCAGCTCACCACGCGGACATATAGCGGCGACCTACGAGCAGTACTTC
TRBD1	TRBV18	TRBJ2-5	NA	CASSPETGTGTQYF	TGTGCCAGCTCACCAGAGACAGGGACGGGGACCCAGTACTTC
NA	TRBV4-3	TRBJ1-4	once	CASSQDRGTNEKLFF	TGCGCCAGCAGCCAAGATCGAGGGACTAATGAAAAACTGTTTTTT
TRBD1	TRBV6-5	TRBJ1-2	NA	CASSRGTGDGYTF	TGTGCCAGCAGCCGTGGGACAGGGGACGGCTACACCTTC
TRBD1	TRBV6-1	TRBJ1-2	NA	CASSVGTGGVGYTF	TGTGCCAGCAGTGTAGGGACAGGGGGGGTTGGCTACACCTTC
TRBD2	TRBV15	TRBJ2-1	NA	CATSRFPTSGQYNEQFF	TGTGCCACCAGCAGATTTCCCACTAGCGGACAATACAATGAGCAGTTCTTC
NA	TRBV7-9	TRBJ1-1	NA	CASSRTRSLMNTEAFF	TGTGCCAGCAGCCGCACCCGTAGTCTTATGAACACTGAAGCTTTCTTT
NA	TRBV29-1	TRBJ1-6	NA	CSVGLGSNSPLHF	TGCAGCGTAGGGCTGGGGAGTAATTCACCCCTCCACTTT